These T cell receptor beta chains were read from a single sample in a study of blood T cell repertoires in COVID-19. Sequenced by immunoSEQ multiplex PCR; TCRdb stores in-frame clones only, minus some. The table has about 220,000 clones, 80% to 90% seen once. Sequenced sample: peripheral blood. These receptors were taken from a man under 40 with active or convalescent COVID-19. CDR3s include the opening cysteine and the closing phenylalanine or tryptophan. D genes are given only for firm matches. Clone size is given for some rows only: seen once, a few or many times, or a class if the clone is expanded.

d_call: -; j_call: TRBJ1-5; v_call: TRBV9; clone_size: -; cdr3_aa: CASSVGSRFNQPQHF; cdr3_nt: TGTGCCAGCAGCGTAGGGTCCCGGTTCAATCAGCCCCAGCATTTT
d_call: -; j_call: TRBJ2-3; v_call: TRBV18; clone_size: -; cdr3_aa: CASSSRQPGEADTQYF; cdr3_nt: TGTGCCAGCTCATCCCGTCAACCCGGGGAGGCAGATACGCAGTATTTT
d_call: TRBD1; j_call: TRBJ2-2; v_call: TRBV13; clone_size: -; cdr3_aa: CASSPPTGVDTGELFF; cdr3_nt: TGTGCCAGCAGCCCCCCGACAGGGGTTGACACCGGGGAGCTGTTTTTT
d_call: -; j_call: TRBJ2-4; v_call: TRBV28; clone_size: -; cdr3_aa: CASSLLSGVNIQYF; cdr3_nt: TGTGCCAGCAGTTTGTTATCGGGGGTTAACATTCAGTACTTC
d_call: TRBD2; j_call: TRBJ2-7; v_call: TRBV5-8; clone_size: -; cdr3_aa: CASSSGLAGERGEQYF; cdr3_nt: TGTGCCAGCAGCTCAGGTCTAGCGGGAGAAAGGGGCGAGCAGTACTTC
d_call: -; j_call: TRBJ2-7; v_call: TRBV9; clone_size: -; cdr3_aa: CASSAYGGTYEQYF; cdr3_nt: TGTGCCAGCAGCGCCTACGGCGGAACCTACGAGCAGTACTTC
d_call: -; j_call: TRBJ1-1; v_call: TRBV7-2; clone_size: -; cdr3_aa: CASSLAPTEAFF; cdr3_nt: TGTGCCAGCAGCTTAGCGCCGACAGAAGCTTTCTTT
d_call: TRBD1; j_call: TRBJ1-1; v_call: TRBV5-5; clone_size: -; cdr3_aa: CASSPARQGGEAFF; cdr3_nt: TGTGCCAGCAGCCCCGCCCGACAGGGTGGTGAAGCTTTCTTT
d_call: -; j_call: TRBJ2-1; v_call: TRBV19; clone_size: -; cdr3_aa: CASSIGGEEDEQFF; cdr3_nt: TGTGCCAGTAGTATAGGGGGGGAGGAAGATGAGCAGTTCTTC
d_call: -; j_call: TRBJ1-5; v_call: TRBV6-5; clone_size: -; cdr3_aa: CASSLDNPNQPQHF; cdr3_nt: TGTGCCAGCAGTTTGGACAATCCGAATCAGCCCCAGCATTTT
d_call: TRBD1; j_call: TRBJ2-7; v_call: TRBV9; clone_size: -; cdr3_aa: CASSVTGQGAFYEQYF; cdr3_nt: TGTGCCAGCAGCGTAACAGGACAGGGGGCATTCTACGAGCAGTACTTC
d_call: -; j_call: TRBJ1-1; v_call: TRBV14; clone_size: -; cdr3_aa: CASSQVPRFGVNTEAFF; cdr3_nt: TGTGCCAGCAGCCAAGTCCCCCGTTTTGGAGTAAACACTGAAGCTTTCTTT
d_call: TRBD2; j_call: TRBJ2-5; v_call: TRBV2; clone_size: -; cdr3_aa: CATPGLVRETQYF; cdr3_nt: TGTGCCACCCCGGGACTAGTGCGAGAGACCCAGTACTTC
d_call: TRBD1; j_call: TRBJ1-4; v_call: TRBV10-1; clone_size: -; cdr3_aa: CASSADRDGEKLFF; cdr3_nt: TGCGCCAGCAGCGCGGACAGGGACGGTGAAAAACTGTTTTTT
d_call: TRBD1; j_call: TRBJ2-5; v_call: TRBV6-6; clone_size: -; cdr3_aa: CASSTGQQETQYF; cdr3_nt: TGTGCCAGCAGTACGGGACAGCAAGAGACCCAGTACTTC
d_call: -; j_call: TRBJ1-5; v_call: TRBV24-1; clone_size: -; cdr3_aa: CATSSLGNQPQHF; cdr3_nt: TGTGCCACCAGTTCCCTTGGCAATCAGCCCCAGCATTTT
d_call: TRBD1; j_call: TRBJ2-7; v_call: TRBV5-1; clone_size: -; cdr3_aa: CASSLSATGGPGHEQYF; cdr3_nt: TGCGCCAGCAGCTTGTCGGCTACAGGGGGCCCTGGCCACGAGCAGTACTTC
d_call: -; j_call: TRBJ1-2; v_call: TRBV5-1; clone_size: -; cdr3_aa: CASSLEGVRYGYTF; cdr3_nt: TGCGCCAGCAGCTTGGAAGGGGTACGGTATGGCTACACCTTC
d_call: -; j_call: TRBJ2-2; v_call: TRBV27; clone_size: -; cdr3_aa: CASSLYRNAMMNTGELFF; cdr3_nt: TGTGCCAGCAGTTTATACCGCAATGCGATGATGAACACCGGGGAGCTGTTTTTT
d_call: TRBD1; j_call: TRBJ2-1; v_call: TRBV27; clone_size: -; cdr3_aa: CASSPWGQYNEQFF; cdr3_nt: TGTGCCAGCAGTCCCTGGGGACAGTACAATGAGCAGTTCTTC
d_call: -; j_call: TRBJ1-5; v_call: TRBV15; clone_size: -; cdr3_aa: CATSGQYNQPQHF; cdr3_nt: TGTGCCACCAGCGGGCAGTACAATCAGCCCCAGCATTTT
d_call: TRBD2; j_call: TRBJ2-5; v_call: TRBV24-1; clone_size: -; cdr3_aa: CATSPGLAGSETQYF; cdr3_nt: TGTGCCACCTCTCCCGGACTAGCGGGGTCGGAGACCCAGTACTTC
d_call: TRBD2; j_call: TRBJ2-7; v_call: TRBV12-3/TRBV12-4; clone_size: -; cdr3_aa: CASGGDYPPEQYF; cdr3_nt: TGTGCCAGCGGGGGGGACTACCCGCCGGAGCAGTACTTC
d_call: -; j_call: TRBJ1-1; v_call: TRBV3-1/TRBV3-2; clone_size: few; cdr3_aa: CASSPGHAPEAFF; cdr3_nt: TGTGCCAGCAGCCCGGGACACGCACCTGAAGCTTTCTTT
d_call: -; j_call: TRBJ1-6; v_call: TRBV14; clone_size: -; cdr3_aa: CASSQDGQYNSPLHF; cdr3_nt: TGTGCCAGCAGCCAAGATGGACAGTATAATTCACCCCTCCACTTT
d_call: -; j_call: TRBJ1-6; v_call: TRBV23-1; clone_size: few; cdr3_aa: CASSRGTPLHF; cdr3_nt: TGCGCCAGCAGCCGGGGGACACCCCTCCACTTT
d_call: TRBD2; j_call: TRBJ2-7; v_call: TRBV7-9; clone_size: -; cdr3_aa: CASSPRTSLGREQYF; cdr3_nt: TGTGCCAGCAGCCCCCGGACTAGCCTTGGAAGGGAGCAGTACTTC
d_call: -; j_call: TRBJ2-5; v_call: TRBV20-1; clone_size: few; cdr3_aa: CSALLGIQYF; cdr3_nt: TGCAGTGCTCTACTAGGCATCCAGTACTTC
d_call: TRBD1; j_call: TRBJ2-7; v_call: TRBV28; clone_size: -; cdr3_aa: CASNLGTGQPYEQYF; cdr3_nt: TGTGCCAGCAACCTCGGGACAGGCCAGCCCTACGAGCAGTACTTC
d_call: TRBD1; j_call: TRBJ1-3; v_call: TRBV19; clone_size: -; cdr3_aa: CASSQGQGSGNTIYF; cdr3_nt: TGTGCCAGTAGCCAGGGACAGGGGTCCGGAAACACCATATATTTT
d_call: TRBD1; j_call: TRBJ1-2; v_call: TRBV7-2; clone_size: -; cdr3_aa: CASSARTGSYGYTF; cdr3_nt: TGTGCCAGCAGCGCACGGACAGGGAGCTATGGCTACACCTTC
d_call: -; j_call: TRBJ1-1; v_call: TRBV13; clone_size: -; cdr3_aa: CASSLGGGAIEAFF; cdr3_nt: TGTGCCAGCAGCTTAGGCGGCGGAGCTATTGAAGCTTTCTTT
d_call: -; j_call: TRBJ2-5; v_call: TRBV6-6; clone_size: -; cdr3_aa: CASTRQAQETQYF; cdr3_nt: TGTGCCAGCACCAGACAGGCCCAAGAGACCCAGTACTTC
d_call: -; j_call: TRBJ1-1; v_call: TRBV28; clone_size: -; cdr3_aa: CASSPGQIEAFF; cdr3_nt: TGTGCCAGCAGTCCCGGACAGATTGAAGCTTTCTTT
d_call: -; j_call: TRBJ2-6; v_call: TRBV19; clone_size: -; cdr3_aa: CASSTGVSGANVLTF; cdr3_nt: TGTGCCAGTAGTACAGGGGTCTCTGGGGCCAACGTCCTGACTTTC